Below, 23 T cell receptor beta chains from the same sample are listed, as sequenced in a study of OX40 agonist ivuxolimab in advanced cancers. Sequencing used immunoSEQ multiplex PCR; TCRdb keeps in-frame clones, though not all of them. The repertoire has some 70,000 clones, roughly 90% of them found once; the top ten carry roughly 1%. The sequenced sample was CD4+ or CD8+ T cells sorted from blood, obtained in a trial of the OX40 agonist ivuxolimab. Source of these receptors: an adult with an advanced solid tumor such as melanoma, head and neck, liver or kidney cancer.

The V call is TRBV29-1, the J call TRBJ2-1, with D unclear. This CDR3 contains 12 residues. Deletions cut 8 bases from V and 0 bases from J, with 8 bases between. Germline CDR1 reads SQVTM; CDR2 reads ANQGSEA. CDR3 sequence (DNA): TGCAGCTCTCTCGGCTCCTACAATGAGCAGTTCTTC. Translating gives CSSLGSYNEQFF.

The chain is built from TRBV30 and TRBJ1-1; D not resolved. Trimming left V 4 bases short and J 0 bases short, with 9 bases between. The length of the CDR3 is 13 residues. The V gene's germline CDR1 is GTSNPN and CDR2 SVGIG (reference sequence). The CDR3 nucleotides are TGTGCCTGGACAAGACATGTGAACACTGAAGCTTTCTTT. It yields the protein CAWTRHVNTEAFF.

The CDR3 reads CASSLDAPQETQYF. The CDR3 bases are TGCGCCAGCAGCTTGGACGCGCCCCAAGAGACCCAGTACTTC. The chain couples TRBV5-1 to TRBJ2-5; D is undetermined. The ends were cut back, 0 bases at V and 1 base at J, with 7 bases in the middle. The CDR3 runs 14 residues. CDR1 SGHRS and CDR2 YFSETQ come from the germline V gene.

This sequence joins TRBV18 and TRBJ2-2; 8 bases match TRBD2. Germline trimming cut 3 bases from V and 5 bases from J; bases unmatched to any gene: 5. Germline V gene data show CDR1 as KGHSH and CDR2 as LQKENI. The CDR3 covers 15 residues. The CDR3: CASSPGLVRTGELFF. CDR3 coding DNA: TGTGCCAGCTCACCGGGACTAGTACGGACCGGGGAGCTGTTTTTT.

The chain has TRBV7-9 and TRBJ1-4; D gene unclear. The CDR3 length is 15 residues. CDR1 is SEHNR and CDR2 is FQNEAQ in the germline V gene (reference sequence). V shed 3 bases and J shed 1 base, with 9 bases lying between them. CDR3 coding DNA: TGTGCCAGCAGCTTGGACCCTGGAACTAATGAAAAACTGTTTTTT. This sequence encodes CASSLDPGTNEKLFF. Full variable domain (remainder filled in from reference TRBV7-9 and TRBJ1-4): DTGVSQNPRHKITKRGQNVTFRCDPISEHNRLYWYRQTLGQGPEFLTYFQNEAQLEKSRLLSDRFSAERPKGSFSTLEIQRTEQGDSAMYLCASSLDPGTNEKLFFGSGTQLSVL.

CDR3 nucleotide sequence: TGTGCCAGCAGTAGTCGCGCAGGGACCCAGTACTTC. It is translated as CASSSRAGTQYF. The genes are TRBV5-8 and TRBJ2-5, with unresolved D. V was clipped by 5 bases and J by 7 bases, with 12 bases between them. The CDR3 length is 12 residues. The V gene's germline CDR1 is SGHTS and CDR2 YDEGEE.

The CDR3 DNA reads TGCGCCAGCAGCCTGACAGGTATGAACACTGAAGCTTTCTTT. Its protein is CASSLTGMNTEAFF. The chain couples TRBV5-1 to TRBJ1-1, with D tentatively TRBD1 (6 bases). The CDR3 length is 14 residues. Per germline, CDR1 SGHRS and CDR2 YFSETQ. Trimming removed 4 bases from V and 0 bases from J, with 10 bases in between.

The chain employs TRBV7-2 and TRBJ1-2; a weak D match, TRBD1 (6 bases). V was pared by 1 base and J by 8 bases, with 14 bases between. There are 14 residues in the CDR3. Germline assignment: CDR1 SGHTA and CDR2 FQGNSA. The CDR3 bases are TGTGCCAGCAGCTTAGGGACAGCGCCCGGGGGCTACACCTTC. This codes for CASSLGTAPGGYTF. Full variable domain (remainder filled in from reference TRBV7-2 and TRBJ1-2): GAGVSQSPSNKVTEKGKDVELRCDPISGHTALYWYRQSLGQGLEFLIYFQGNSAPDKSGLPSDRFSAERTGGSVSTLTIQRTQQEDSAVYLCASSLGTAPGGYTFGSGTRLTVV.

J is TRBJ1-1 and V is TRBV5-1; perhaps TRBD1 as D (5 bases). The germline CDR1 and CDR2 sequences are SGHRS and YFSETQ. The V end lost 0 bases, the J end lost 5 bases, and 14 bases lay between the germline ends. This CDR3 spans 15 amino acids. The CDR3 nucleotides read TGCGCCAGCAGCTTGGTGGGGCAGGTCGAAACTGAAGCTTTCTTT. It specifies CASSLVGQVETEAFF.

The chain is built from TRBV5-1 and TRBJ2-7; D assignment may be TRBD1 or TRBD2 (7 bases each). The CDR3 contains 18 residues. Trimming removed 0 bases from V and 6 bases from J, with 25 bases in between. From germline, CDR1 is SGHRS and CDR2 YFSETQ. DNA of the CDR3: TGCGCCAGCAGCTTGGCGGGGGGACAGTTGGTGACACCTGGCGAGCAGTACTTC. It translates to CASSLAGGQLVTPGEQYF.

V and J are TRBV6-5 and TRBJ1-2, with a tentative D call TRBD1 (6 bases). The CDR3 length is 13 residues. Germline V gene lookup returns CDR1 MNHEY and CDR2 SVGAGI. The V and J ends lost 7 bases and 8 bases respectively, with 17 bases between them. The CDR3: CASTSLGGGGYTF. DNA of the CDR3: TGTGCCAGCACCTCCCTGGGGGGGGGCGGCTACACCTTC.

This chain links TRBV4-2 with TRBJ2-7; D uncertain. CDR3 size: 13 residues. Germline CDR1 reads LGHNA; CDR2 reads YNFKEQ. Trimming removed 0 bases at V and 6 bases at J, with 9 bases between. CDR3 residues: CASSQEPYSEQYF. The CDR3 DNA reads TGTGCCAGCAGCCAAGAACCCTATAGCGAGCAGTACTTC.

This clone was seen once. The rearrangement uses TRBV10-1 and TRBJ1-1; D is uncertain. Per the germline V gene, CDR1 is WNHNN and CDR2 is SYGVQD (reference sequence). V lost 5 bases and J 0 bases, leaving 7 bases between the germline ends. The CDR3 spans 13 residues. CDR3 protein: CASSKQMNTEAFF. The CDR3 nucleotides read TGCGCCAGCAGTAAGCAGATGAACACTGAAGCTTTCTTT.

The chain uses TRBV6-4 and TRBJ2-1; TRBD2 is a possible D gene (5 bases). The V end lost 2 bases, the J end lost 6 bases, and 14 bases lay between the germline ends. Per germline, CDR1 MRHNA and CDR2 SNTAGT. This CDR3 spans 15 amino acids. CDR3 nucleotide sequence: TGTGCCAGCAGTGACAGGTACAGTCGGGGCAATGAGCAGTTCTTC. Its protein product is CASSDRYSRGNEQFF.

The chain carries TRBV5-8 and TRBJ2-4; maybe TRBD1 (5 bases). CDR1 and CDR2 (germline): SGHTS, YDEGEE. V lost 2 bases and J 8 bases, leaving 14 bases between the germline ends. The CDR3 sequence is 14 residues long. CDR3 coding DNA: TGTGCCAGCAGCTTCCGGGTAGGGGCGGACATTCAGTACTTC. Its translation is CASSFRVGADIQYF.

The rearrangement joins TRBV29-1 to TRBJ1-4, with D possibly TRBD1 on 5 matching bases. CDR3 length equals 13 residues. Germline V gene data show CDR1 as SQVTM and CDR2 as ANQGSEA. The V end lost 4 bases, the J end lost 10 bases, and 16 bases lay between the germline ends. The CDR3 DNA reads as TGCAGCGTTGTTCGAGGGGCTGGGGGAAAACTGTTTTTT. Translating it yields CSVVRGAGGKLFF.

The chain links TRBV2 to TRBJ2-2, with 8 nucleotides matching TRBD1. This CDR3 region has 16 residues. V trimming: 5 bases; J trimming: 3 bases; junction bases outside the gene matches: 8. Germline CDR1 is SNHLY and CDR2 is FYNNEI. CDR3 sequence: CASSISGQGYTGELFF. CDR3 in DNA: TGTGCCAGCAGTATAAGCGGACAGGGTTACACCGGGGAGCTGTTTTTT. The complete variable domain, with remaining parts taken from reference TRBV2 and TRBJ2-2, reads EPEVTQTPSHQVTQMGQEVILRCVPISNHLYFYWYRQILGQKVEFLVSFYNNEISEKSEIFDDQFSVERPDGSNFTLKIRSTKLEDSAMYFCASSISGQGYTGELFFGEGSRLTVL.

The J gene is TRBJ2-2, the V gene TRBV9; D possibly corresponds to TRBD2 (6 bases). From germline, CDR1 is SGDLS and CDR2 YYNGEE. Trimming took 3 bases from V and 8 from J, leaving 20 bases between them. This CDR3 is built from 16 residues. The CDR3 DNA is TGTGCCAGCAGCGCCGGCGGGGATGTTCGTGGAGGGGAGCTGTTTTTT. This encodes CASSAGGDVRGGELFF.

The chain links TRBV19 to TRBJ2-7, with D possibly matching TRBD1 (6 bases). The CDR3 has 13 amino acids. Trimming pared 3 bases from V and 3 bases from J, leaving 9 bases between. Germline values: CDR1 LNHDA, CDR2 SQIVND (reference sequence). The CDR3 here is CASSMGHRYEQYF. For the CDR3, the DNA is TGTGCCAGTAGTATGGGACATCGCTACGAGCAGTACTTC.

The chain is built from TRBV4-2 and TRBJ2-3; a possible D gene is TRBD1 (6 bases). The V end was cut by 5 bases, the J end by 3 bases, with 15 bases between. In germline, CDR1 is LGHNA, CDR2 YNFKEQ. This CDR3 is built from 15 residues. Written as DNA, the CDR3 is TGTGCCAGCAGCTCTAGGGAGAGGGGGACAGATACGCAGTATTTT. Its protein product is CASSSRERGTDTQYF.

This chain uses TRBV27 with TRBJ1-2; TRBD1 is a possible D gene (5 bases). Germline lookup yields CDR1 MNHEY and CDR2 SMNVEV (reference sequence). This CDR3 has 12 residues. V was clipped by 6 bases and J by 5 bases, with 10 bases between them. CDR3 sequence: CASRGEGYGYTF. CDR3 DNA sequence: TGTGCCAGCAGAGGGGAAGGATATGGCTACACCTTC.

This chain joins TRBV28 and TRBJ2-5, with unresolved D. Germline values: CDR1 MDHEN, CDR2 SYDVKM. Trimming shortened V by 4 bases and J by 4 bases, and 1 base separated the two germline ends. This CDR3 contains 10 residues. The CDR3 protein is CASSSETQYF. CDR3 DNA: TGTGCCAGCAGTTCAGAGACCCAGTACTTC.

The genes are TRBV19 and TRBJ1-5, with TRBD1 identical over 9 bases. The V gene end was trimmed by 2 bases and the J gene end by 6 bases; junction bases not matched to a gene: 8. Germline V gene data show CDR1 as LNHDA and CDR2 as SQIVND (reference sequence). CDR3 length: 16 amino acids. The CDR3 bases are TGTGCCAGTAGTATAACGGGACAGGGCCCCTCTCAGCCCCAGCATTTT. Its protein is CASSITGQGPSQPQHF.